Below are 23 T cell receptor beta chains sequenced from a single sample in a study of shared clonotypes between healthy human individuals. Clones were read by immunoSEQ multiplex PCR, and TCRdb kept only the in-frame ones, dropping some. This table has hundreds of thousands of clones, roughly three quarters appearing once. The sequencing input was PBMCs. The source of these receptors is a woman between 40 and 55 years old in good health. Some clones in this sample may be carry-over from other donors' samples.

V gene TRBV6-5 combines with J gene TRBJ2-2; the D gene is possibly TRBD1 (7 bases). In germline, CDR1 is MNHEY, CDR2 SVGAGI. V lost 2 bases and J lost 6, with 16 bases in between. This CDR3 spans 16 amino acids. This CDR3 reads CASSYGGTAGPGELFF. For the CDR3, the DNA is TGTGCCAGCAGTTACGGGGGGACAGCCGGCCCCGGGGAGCTGTTTTTT.

This chain links TRBV11-2 with TRBJ2-6, with D unresolved. The CDR3 length is 10 residues. Germline CDR1 SGHAT, CDR2 FQNNGV. The V end lost 5 bases, the J end lost 9 bases, and 2 bases lay between the germline ends. Written as DNA, the CDR3 is TGTGCCAGCAGCGTCAACGTCCTGACTTTC. Its translation: CASSVNVLTF.

The rearrangement links TRBV7-2 to TRBJ1-5; 7 bases fit TRBD1. Germline lookup yields CDR1 SGHTA and CDR2 FQGNSA. This CDR3 is 15 amino acids long. The trim removed 2 bases at V and 3 bases at J, leaving 4 bases unmatched. This CDR3 is CASSLRTGYNQPQHF. The CDR3 nucleotides read TGTGCCAGCAGCTTAAGGACAGGCTACAATCAGCCCCAGCATTTT.

V gene TRBV20-1 combines with J gene TRBJ2-7; the D is unclear. The V end lost 6 bases, the J end lost 5 bases, and 11 bases lay between the germline ends. This CDR3 contains 11 residues. Germline lookup yields CDR1 DFQATT and CDR2 SNEGSKA (reference sequence). The CDR3 DNA reads TGCAGTGCGAAGGACGGGCACGAGCAGTACTTC. Protein sequence: CSAKDGHEQYF.

The genes are TRBV5-4 and TRBJ2-1; 8 bases line up with TRBD2. The V gene's germline CDR1 is SGHNT and CDR2 YYREEE (reference sequence). After removal of 2 bases from V and 2 bases from J, the junction contained 3 bases not matched to a gene. There are 15 residues in the CDR3. The CDR3: CASSFPAGAYNEQFF. The CDR3 bases are TGTGCCAGCAGCTTCCCAGCGGGAGCCTACAATGAGCAGTTCTTC.

The chain combines TRBV14 with TRBJ2-5, with D perhaps given as TRBD1 or TRBD2 (5 bases each). Trimming left V 3 bases short and J 6 bases short, with 14 bases between. The CDR3 has 14 residues. Germline CDR1 reads SGHDN; CDR2 reads FVKESK. CDR3 nucleotide sequence: TGTGCCAGCAGCCAGGGGCTAGCCGTGAAGACCCAGTACTTC. Amino acids: CASSQGLAVKTQYF. Together with reference TRBV14 and TRBJ2-5, the CDR3 gives the full variable domain: EAGVTQFPSHSVIEKGQTVTLRCDPISGHDNLYWYRRVMGKEIKFLLHFVKESKQDESGMPNNRFLAERTGGTYSTLKVQPAELEDSGVYFCASSQGLAVKTQYFGPGTRLLVL.

The CDR3 DNA reads as TGCGCCAGCAGTGAGCCCCGGGTCAAGACCTACGAGCAGTACTTC. It translates to CASSEPRVKTYEQYF. The gene calls are TRBV10-1 and TRBJ2-7; no definite D call. Germline V gene data show CDR1 as WNHNN and CDR2 as SYGVQD (reference sequence). The CDR3 is 15 amino acids. Trimming removed 2 bases at V and 2 bases at J, with 13 bases between.

This clone was recorded once. The J gene is TRBJ1-3, the V gene TRBV6-6; D gene ambiguous. V was cut by 2 bases and J by 1 base, with 6 bases left in between. This CDR3 region has 14 residues. Germline CDR1 and CDR2: MNHNY and SVGAGI (reference sequence). The CDR3 protein is CASSYVRSGNTIYF. The CDR3 DNA is TGTGCCAGCAGTTACGTGCGGTCTGGAAACACCATATATTTT.

This chain uses TRBV7-9 with TRBJ2-3; 8 nucleotides align to TRBD2. The CDR3 loop spans 17 amino acids. Germline CDR1 SEHNR, CDR2 FQNEAQ (reference sequence). Losses at the gene ends were 2 bases for V and 0 bases for J; bases not matched to a gene: 7. The CDR3 reads CASSLLPAGGSTDTQYF. CDR3 nucleotide sequence: TGTGCCAGCAGCTTACTGCCCGCGGGGGGTAGCACAGATACGCAGTATTTT.

The chain employs TRBV29-1 and TRBJ2-7; TRBD1 aligns across 9 bases. V was clipped by 3 bases and J by 3 bases; unmatched bases: 9. Germline V lookup: CDR1 SQVTM, CDR2 ANQGSEA. The CDR3 sequence is 15 residues long. CDR3 in DNA: TGCAGCGTTGAGCTAGGGAGGGACAGGGTCTACGAGCAGTACTTC. This gives the protein CSVELGRDRVYEQYF.

This rearrangement joins TRBV5-1 to TRBJ2-3; D gene uncertain. Trimming pared 1 base from V and 4 bases from J, leaving 16 bases between. This CDR3 has 16 residues. Germline V gives CDR1 SGHRS, CDR2 YFSETQ. CDR3 amino acids: CASSLSSVPGADTQYF. CDR3 DNA: TGCGCCAGCAGCTTGTCTTCTGTCCCTGGCGCAGATACGCAGTATTTT.

In this sample, this clone turned up a few times. With a far larger clone one base away, a read error is the likely cause. The rearrangement joins TRBV20-1 to TRBJ1-2; D unresolved. The CDR3 extends over 11 amino acids. The germline gives CDR1 DFQATT, CDR2 SNEGSKA (reference sequence). DNA for the CDR3: TGCAGCGAGTCCTCAAACTATGGCTACACCTTC. Its translation: CSESSNYGYTF.

The V call is TRBV19, the J call TRBJ2-7; the match to TRBD1 covers 10 bases. V trimming: 4 bases; J trimming: 3 bases; junction bases outside the gene matches: 9. The germline gives CDR1 LNHDA, CDR2 SQIVND (reference sequence). The CDR3 runs 16 residues. CDR3 in DNA: TGTGCCAGTAGTACGCACGCCGGGACAGGGGTCTACGAGCAGTACTTC. This sequence encodes CASSTHAGTGVYEQYF.

This clone has just one count. The V and J genes are TRBV6-5 and TRBJ1-1, with 8 bases that match TRBD1. The junction had 4 bases not matched to a gene; V was cut back by 0 bases and J by 4 bases. From germline, CDR1 is MNHEY and CDR2 SVGAGI. The CDR3 spans 15 residues. CDR3 in amino acids: CASSYSQTGATEAFF. For the CDR3, the DNA is TGTGCCAGCAGTTACTCTCAGACAGGGGCCACTGAAGCTTTCTTT.

This chain joins TRBV5-8 and TRBJ2-7; perhaps TRBD2 as D (5 bases). The CDR3 length is 15 residues. Trimming took off 0 bases at V and 0 bases at J, with 10 bases between the two ends. Germline loops: CDR1 SGHTS, CDR2 YDEGEE. CDR3 sequence: CASSLGGDLSYEQYF. The CDR3 coding sequence is TGTGCCAGCAGCTTGGGGGGAGACCTCTCCTACGAGCAGTACTTC.

The V and J genes are TRBV5-6 and TRBJ2-2, with 11 bases matching TRBD1. Germline-derived CDR1 and CDR2 are SGHDT and YYEEEE. The J segment lost 6 bases and the V segment lost 4 bases, leaving 11 bases of the junction unmatched. This CDR3 spans 17 amino acids. The CDR3 sequence: CASSPWRGQGVSGELFF. CDR3 nucleotides: TGTGCCAGCAGCCCCTGGCGGGGACAGGGGGTCTCCGGGGAGCTGTTTTTT.

V usage is TRBV29-1 and J usage is TRBJ2-1; 12 nucleotides agree with TRBD2. The CDR3 runs to 15 residues. CDR1 is SQVTM, CDR2 ANQGSEA, per germline. With 5 bases clipped from V and 4 bases from J, the junction kept 6 bases outside the gene matches. The CDR3 bases are TGCAGCGTTTCTAGCGGGAGGGCCCCTTACAATGAGCAGTTCTTC. Protein product: CSVSSGRAPYNEQFF.

The gene calls are TRBV5-4 and TRBJ2-7, with 7 nucleotides matching TRBD1. Germline V CDR1 and CDR2: SGHNT, YYREEE (reference sequence). This CDR3 contains 15 residues. V lost 0 bases to trimming and J lost 3 bases; unmatched junction nucleotides: 6. The CDR3 DNA is TGTGCCAGCAGCTTGGCCGGGACAGAAGGCTACGAGCAGTACTTC. Translating gives CASSLAGTEGYEQYF.

This clone has more than one count but fewer than ten. Germline and junction disagree at one end, which may indicate a read error. The chain uses TRBV28 and TRBJ1-1; 7 nucleotides line up with TRBD1. CDR1 and CDR2 from the germline V gene are MDHEN and SYDVKM. The CDR3 loop spans 14 amino acids. CDR3 sequence: CASIAQGKDTEAFF. The CDR3 DNA reads as TGTGCTAGCATCGCACAGGGGAAGGACACTGAAGCTTTCTTT. The full variable domain, completed using reference TRBV28 and TRBJ1-1, is DVKVTQSSRYLVKRTGEKVFLECVQDMDHENMFWYRQDPGLGLRLIYFSYDVKMKEKGDIPEGYSVSREKKERFSLILESASTNQTSMYLCASIAQGKDTEAFFGQGTRLTVV.

V is TRBV18 and J is TRBJ1-4; perhaps TRBD1 as D (5 bases). The CDR3 consists of 15 residues. V dropped 4 bases and J dropped 3 bases, with 12 bases sitting between them. CDR1 and CDR2 (germline): KGHSH, LQKENI. CDR3 sequence: CASSRDGGSNEKLFF. CDR3 bases: TGTGCCAGCTCACGCGACGGGGGATCTAATGAAAAACTGTTTTTT.

Details on this clone: A far larger clone is one base from this, pointing to a likely read error. This chain uses TRBV7-2 with TRBJ2-4; TRBD1 agrees at 8 bases. This CDR3 region has 19 residues. Germline CDR1 SGHTA, CDR2 FQGNSA. Here the CDR3 DNA reads TGTGCCAGCAGCCCGGCTTATGGACTTTTAGGACAGGGCGGAGACATTAAGTACTTC. Encoded protein: CASSPAYGLLGQGGDIKYF. The full variable domain, rest sourced from reference TRBV7-2 and TRBJ2-4, is GAGVSQSPSNKVTEKGKDVELRCDPISGHTALYWYRQSLGQGLEFLIYFQGNSAPDKSGLPSDRFSAERTGGSVSTLTIQRTQQEDSAVYLCASSPAYGLLGQGGDIKYFGAGTRLSVL.

The gene calls are TRBV7-3 and TRBJ2-5; no clear D. The CDR3 covers 13 residues. CDR1 is SGHTA and CDR2 is FQGTGA in the germline V gene. Trimming took off 2 bases at V and 2 bases at J, with 6 bases between the two ends. CDR3 in amino acids: CASSLGVQETQYF. CDR3 nucleotide sequence: TGTGCCAGCAGCTTAGGGGTACAAGAGACCCAGTACTTC.

The genes are TRBV5-6 and TRBJ2-1; TRBD2 matches 8 bases. CDR3 length: 15 amino acids. J gave up 5 bases and V 0 bases, and 4 bases lay outside the gene matches. Germline CDR1 and CDR2: SGHDT and YYEEEE. CDR3 protein: CASSLGGLGDNEQFF. The CDR3 DNA reads TGTGCCAGCAGCTTGGGGGGACTAGGTGACAATGAGCAGTTCTTC.